This T cell receptor beta chain was retrieved from a study of T cells in narcolepsy. Study overall: Enrolled donors included narcolepsy type 1 or type 2 patients and healthy controls. Overall study results and limits: Healthy controls reportedly lacked the autoreactive clonotypes serially found in patients' blood. In some patient and control memory CD4+ samples, autoreactive clones were absent. HCRT-specific and TRIB2-specific autoreactive clonotypes appeared among same-patient CSF and blood CD4+ clonotypes.

V lost 5 bases to trimming and J lost 2 bases; unmatched junction nucleotides: 9. The germline CDR1 and CDR2 sequences are LNHDA and SQIVND (reference sequence). This CDR3 comprises 17 residues. Data came from immunoSEQ multiplex PCR; TCRdb stores just in-frame clones and leaves some out. The sample yields roughly 25,000 clones, roughly 62% seen once. This clone was seen just once. Its antigen is as yet unknown. The sample comprised memory (CD45RA-) CD4+ T cells from blood. The chain combines TRBV19 with TRBJ1-5, with 10 positions matching TRBD1. The receptor's source is a human donor in good health. The chain's CDR3 is CASSAPRQGAGNQPQHF. The CDR3 DNA is TGTGCCAGTAGTGCCCCTCGACAGGGGGCAGGCAATCAGCCCCAGCATTTT.